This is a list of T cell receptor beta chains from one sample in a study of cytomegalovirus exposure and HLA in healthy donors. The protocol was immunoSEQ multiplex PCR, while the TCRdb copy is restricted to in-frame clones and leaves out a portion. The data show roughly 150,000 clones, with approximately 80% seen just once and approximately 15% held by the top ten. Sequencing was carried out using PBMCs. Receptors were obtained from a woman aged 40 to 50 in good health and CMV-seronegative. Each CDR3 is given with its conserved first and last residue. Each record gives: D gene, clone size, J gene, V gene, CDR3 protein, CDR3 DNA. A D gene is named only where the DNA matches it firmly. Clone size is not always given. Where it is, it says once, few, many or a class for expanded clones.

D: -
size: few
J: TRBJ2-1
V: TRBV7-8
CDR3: CASSLTGAVNEQFF
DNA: TGTGCCAGCAGCTTGACCGGAGCGGTCAATGAGCAGTTCTTC

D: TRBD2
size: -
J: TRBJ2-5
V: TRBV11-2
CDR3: CASSLDGTSGLAQYF
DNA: TGTGCCAGCAGCTTGGACGGGACTAGCGGACTGGCCCAGTACTTC

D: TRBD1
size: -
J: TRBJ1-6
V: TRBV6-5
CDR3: CASSVGTANSPLHF
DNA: TGTGCCAGCAGCGTCGGGACAGCCAATTCACCCCTCCACTTT

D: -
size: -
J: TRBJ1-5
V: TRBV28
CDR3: CASKVEQPQHF
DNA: TGTGCCAGCAAAGTGGAGCAGCCCCAGCATTTT

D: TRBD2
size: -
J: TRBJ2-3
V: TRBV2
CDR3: CASNNRGGLTSTDTQYF
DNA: TGTGCCAGCAATAATCGCGGGGGACTCACTAGCACAGATACGCAGTATTTT

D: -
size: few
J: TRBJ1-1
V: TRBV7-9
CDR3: CASSLVDSEGNTEAFF
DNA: TGTGCCAGCAGCTTAGTGGACAGCGAGGGGAACACTGAAGCTTTCTTT

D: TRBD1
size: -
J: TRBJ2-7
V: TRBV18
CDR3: CASSPGTGGVQYF
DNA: TGTGCCAGCTCACCCGGGACAGGGGGCGTACAGTACTTC

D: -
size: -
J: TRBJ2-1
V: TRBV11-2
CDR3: CASSDGLNEQFF
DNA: TGTGCCAGTAGCGATGGGCTCAATGAGCAGTTCTTC

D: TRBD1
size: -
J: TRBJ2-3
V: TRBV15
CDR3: CATSTRTGGTDTQYF
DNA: TGTGCCACCAGCACTCGGACAGGGGGCACAGATACGCAGTATTTT

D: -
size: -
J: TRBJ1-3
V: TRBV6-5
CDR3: CASSLVSSGNTIYF
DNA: TGTGCCAGCAGTTTAGTAAGCTCTGGAAACACCATATATTTT

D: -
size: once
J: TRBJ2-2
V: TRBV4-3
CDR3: CASSHTTGELFF
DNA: TGCGCCAGCAGCCACACTACCGGGGAGCTGTTTTTT

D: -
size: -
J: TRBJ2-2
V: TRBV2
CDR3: CASRIDRSLNTGELFF
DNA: TGTGCCAGCAGGATAGACAGGTCCTTGAACACCGGGGAGCTGTTTTTT

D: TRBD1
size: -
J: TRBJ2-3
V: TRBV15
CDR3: CATSRINRDRSTDTQYF
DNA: TGTGCCACCAGCAGGATAAACCGGGACAGAAGCACAGATACGCAGTATTTT

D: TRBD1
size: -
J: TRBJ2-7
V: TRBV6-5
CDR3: CASTRTGSSYEQYF
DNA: TGTGCCAGCACCAGGACAGGGAGCTCCTACGAGCAGTACTTC

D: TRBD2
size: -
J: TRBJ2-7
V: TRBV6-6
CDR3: CASNDLAGGAYEQYF
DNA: TGTGCCAGCAACGACCTAGCGGGGGGGGCCTACGAGCAGTACTTC

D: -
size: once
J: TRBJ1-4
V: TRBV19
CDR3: CASREAGEKLFF
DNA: TGTGCCAGTAGAGAGGCGGGTGAAAAACTGTTTTTT

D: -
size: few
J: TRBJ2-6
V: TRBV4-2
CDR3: CASSQEGRTTGANGLTF
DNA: TGTGCCAGCAGCCAAGAAGGCCGGACTACTGGGGCCAACGGCCTGACTTTC

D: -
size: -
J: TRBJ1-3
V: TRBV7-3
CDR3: CASSLDSTTGNTIYF
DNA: TGTGCCAGCAGCCTCGACAGCACAACTGGAAACACCATATATTTT

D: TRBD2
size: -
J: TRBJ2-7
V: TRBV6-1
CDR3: CASRGLGEQYF
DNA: TGTGCCAGCCGCGGACTAGGTGAGCAGTACTTC

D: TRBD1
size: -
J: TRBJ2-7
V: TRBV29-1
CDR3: CSVEPTGSGEQYF
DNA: TGCAGCGTTGAGCCGACAGGGTCTGGCGAGCAGTACTTC

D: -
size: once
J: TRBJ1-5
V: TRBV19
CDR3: CASLDNHNQPQHF
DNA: TGTGCCAGTTTGGACAATCACAATCAGCCCCAGCATTTT

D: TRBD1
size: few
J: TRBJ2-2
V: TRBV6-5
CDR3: CASSYSYTTGAGELFF
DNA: TGTGCCAGCAGTTACTCCTATACCACAGGGGCCGGGGAGCTGTTTTTT

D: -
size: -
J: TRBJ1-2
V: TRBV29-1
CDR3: CSVEDQDSYSYGYTF
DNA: TGCAGCGTTGAAGATCAGGACAGTTATAGCTATGGCTACACCTTC

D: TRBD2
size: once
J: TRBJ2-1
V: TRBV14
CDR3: CASSQDATSADEQFF
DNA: TGTGCCAGCAGCCAAGATGCGACTAGCGCGGATGAGCAGTTCTTC

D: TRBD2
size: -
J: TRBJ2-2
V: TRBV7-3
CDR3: CASSPLTSVNTGELFF
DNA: TGTGCCAGCAGCCCATTGACTAGCGTTAACACCGGGGAGCTGTTTTTT

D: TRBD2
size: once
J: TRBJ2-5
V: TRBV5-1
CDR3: CASSLTSGGASETQYF
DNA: TGCGCCAGCAGCCTGACTAGCGGGGGGGCGAGTGAGACCCAGTACTTC

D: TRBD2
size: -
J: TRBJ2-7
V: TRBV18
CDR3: CASSPTLAVSEQYF
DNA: TGTGCCAGCTCACCTACTCTAGCGGTAAGCGAGCAGTACTTC

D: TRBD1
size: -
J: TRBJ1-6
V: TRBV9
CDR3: CASSSGQDLNSPLHF
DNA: TGTGCCAGCAGCTCGGGACAGGACCTTAATTCACCCCTCCACTTT

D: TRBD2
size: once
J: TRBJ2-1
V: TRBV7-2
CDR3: CASSSTGTSGGASRNEQFF
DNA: TGTGCCAGCAGCTCCACCGGGACTAGCGGGGGGGCCAGTAGGAATGAGCAGTTCTTC

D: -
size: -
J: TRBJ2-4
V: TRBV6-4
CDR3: CASSEGSLAKNIQYF
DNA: TGTGCCAGCAGTGAGGGCAGTCTAGCCAAAAACATTCAGTACTTC

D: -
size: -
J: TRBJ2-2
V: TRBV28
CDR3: CASSTTGFRELFF
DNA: TGTGCCAGCAGCACAACAGGGTTCCGGGAGCTGTTTTTT

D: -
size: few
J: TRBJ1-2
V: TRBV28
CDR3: CASNTGSYGYTF
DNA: TGTGCCAGCAATACAGGCAGCTATGGCTACACCTTC

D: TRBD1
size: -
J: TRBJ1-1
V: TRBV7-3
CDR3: CASSATNRGTEAFF
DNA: TGTGCCAGCAGCGCGACCAACAGGGGCACTGAAGCTTTCTTT

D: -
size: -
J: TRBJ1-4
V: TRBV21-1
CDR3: CASGNPTGTVSFATNEKLFF
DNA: TGTGCCAGCGGAAACCCGACAGGGACCGTCTCCTTTGCAACTAATGAAAAACTGTTTTTT

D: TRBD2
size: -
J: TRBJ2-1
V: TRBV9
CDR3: CASSVSLSTSGRPGSYNEQFF
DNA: TGTGCCAGCAGCGTATCCCTCTCGACTAGCGGGAGGCCCGGTTCCTACAATGAGCAGTTCTTC

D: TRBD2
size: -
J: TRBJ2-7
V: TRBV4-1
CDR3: CASLSLGLAGGRYF
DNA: TGCGCCAGCTTAAGTCTCGGACTAGCGGGAGGTCGGTACTTC

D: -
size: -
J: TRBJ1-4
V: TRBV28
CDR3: CASSLRGQLPNEKLFF
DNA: TGTGCCAGCAGTTTGCGCGGACAGCTACCTAATGAAAAACTGTTTTTT

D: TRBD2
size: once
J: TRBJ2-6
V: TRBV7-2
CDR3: CASSSSGGGRGANVLTF
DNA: TGTGCCAGCAGCTCATCAGGCGGGGGGAGAGGGGCCAACGTCCTGACTTTC

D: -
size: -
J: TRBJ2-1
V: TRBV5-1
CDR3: CASSLLGIVENEQFF
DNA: TGCGCCAGCAGCTTACTCGGGATAGTGGAGAATGAGCAGTTCTTC

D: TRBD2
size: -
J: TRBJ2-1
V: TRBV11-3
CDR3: CASSPRLAGNNEQFF
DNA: TGTGCCAGCAGCCCCCGACTAGCGGGGAACAATGAGCAGTTCTTC

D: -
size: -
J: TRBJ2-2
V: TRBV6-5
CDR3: CASSYLQGNGELFF
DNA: TGTGCCAGCAGTTATTTACAGGGTAACGGGGAGCTGTTTTTT

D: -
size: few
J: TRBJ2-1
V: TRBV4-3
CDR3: CASSEGSYNEQFF
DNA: TGCGCCAGCAGCGAGGGCTCCTACAATGAGCAGTTCTTC

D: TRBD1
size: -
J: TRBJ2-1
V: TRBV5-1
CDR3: CASRGQTNEQFF
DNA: TGCGCCAGCAGGGGACAGACAAATGAGCAGTTCTTC

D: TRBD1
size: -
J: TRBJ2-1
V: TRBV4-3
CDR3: CASSQNAPVRDSLSPLFF
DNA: TGCGCCAGCAGCCAAAATGCCCCTGTCCGGGACAGTCTTTCCCCGCTGTTCTTC